This T cell receptor (beta chain) emerged from a study of blood T cell repertoires in COVID-19. Study overall: T cells, B-cell-depleted T cells, or PBMCs provided the cDNA or gDNA that served as material.

Enrolled through a virtual design, the participants were between roughly 18 and 89 years of age and came from about two dozen US areas. Either two negative PCRs, clearance, or symptom resolution qualified Cohort 3 donors as recovered. Per the study methods: Amplification of reference gene primers provided the estimated nucleated cell counts. The data were produced by immunoSEQ multiplex PCR, yet TCRdb's version contains in-frame clones alone and is incomplete. D and trimming were read from the DNA, whereas the V and J calls and clone size are those reported in that table. The sample comprises about 380,000 clones, approximately 89% of which are singletons, and 1.3% rests with the top ten. V was shortened by 8 bases and J by 2 bases, with 10 bases between the two germline ends. The germline CDR1 and CDR2 sequences are MGHDK and SYGVNS. The CDR3 spans 13 residues.

This TCR came from a man aged 25-40 years who had recovered from COVID-19. Material for sequencing was PBMCs or T cells enriched from blood (not recorded which). The V gene is TRBV25-1, the J gene TRBJ1-3, with D hard to call. The chain's CDR3 is CASRESAGNTIYF. In DNA, the CDR3 is TGTGCCAGCCGGGAGTCCGCTGGAAACACCATATATTTT.